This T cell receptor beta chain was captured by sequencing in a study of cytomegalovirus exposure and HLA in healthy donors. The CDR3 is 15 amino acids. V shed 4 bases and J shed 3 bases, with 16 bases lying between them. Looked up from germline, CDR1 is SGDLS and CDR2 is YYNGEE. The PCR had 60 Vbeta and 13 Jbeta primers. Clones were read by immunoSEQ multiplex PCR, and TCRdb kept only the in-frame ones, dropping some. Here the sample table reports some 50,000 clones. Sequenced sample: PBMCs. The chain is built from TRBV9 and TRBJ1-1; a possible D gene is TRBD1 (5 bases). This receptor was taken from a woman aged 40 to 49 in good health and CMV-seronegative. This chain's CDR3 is CASSKSGGLDTEAFF. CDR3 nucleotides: TGTGCCAGCAGCAAATCGGGGGGATTGGACACTGAAGCTTTCTTT.